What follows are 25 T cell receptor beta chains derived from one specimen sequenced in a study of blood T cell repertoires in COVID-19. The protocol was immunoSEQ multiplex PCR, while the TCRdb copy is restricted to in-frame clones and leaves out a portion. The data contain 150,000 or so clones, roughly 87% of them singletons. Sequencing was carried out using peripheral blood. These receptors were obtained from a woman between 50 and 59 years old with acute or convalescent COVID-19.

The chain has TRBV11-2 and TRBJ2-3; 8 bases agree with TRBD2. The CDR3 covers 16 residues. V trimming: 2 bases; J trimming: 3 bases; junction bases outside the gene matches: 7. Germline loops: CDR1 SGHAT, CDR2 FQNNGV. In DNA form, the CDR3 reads TGTGCCAGCAGCTTAATAGCGGGGAGCGGGACAGATACGCAGTATTTT. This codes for CASSLIAGSGTDTQYF.

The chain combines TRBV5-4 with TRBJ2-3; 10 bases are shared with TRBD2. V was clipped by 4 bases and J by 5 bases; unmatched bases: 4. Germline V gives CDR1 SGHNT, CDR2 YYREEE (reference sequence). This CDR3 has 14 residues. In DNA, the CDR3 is TGTGCCAGCAGCCTAGCGGGAGCAGGAGATACGCAGTATTTT. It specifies CASSLAGAGDTQYF.

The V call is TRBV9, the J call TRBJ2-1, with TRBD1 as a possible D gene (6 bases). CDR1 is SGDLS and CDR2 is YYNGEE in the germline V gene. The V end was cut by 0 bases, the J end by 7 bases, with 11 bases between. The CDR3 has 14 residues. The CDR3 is CASSVAQGRNEQFF. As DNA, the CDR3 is TGTGCCAGCAGCGTAGCACAGGGCCGAAATGAGCAGTTCTTC.

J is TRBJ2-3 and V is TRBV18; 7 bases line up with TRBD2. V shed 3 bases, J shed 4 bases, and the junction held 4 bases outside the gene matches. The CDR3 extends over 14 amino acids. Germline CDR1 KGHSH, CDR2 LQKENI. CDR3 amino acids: CASSPARGADTQYF. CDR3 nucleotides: TGTGCCAGCTCACCGGCCCGGGGGGCAGATACGCAGTATTTT.

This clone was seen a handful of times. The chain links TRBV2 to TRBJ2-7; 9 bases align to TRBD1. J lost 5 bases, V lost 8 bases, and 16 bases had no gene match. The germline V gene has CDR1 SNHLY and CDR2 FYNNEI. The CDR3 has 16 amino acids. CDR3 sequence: CASDRQGDLFLHEQYF. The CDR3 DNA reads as TGTGCCAGCGACAGACAGGGGGACCTCTTCCTGCACGAGCAGTACTTC.

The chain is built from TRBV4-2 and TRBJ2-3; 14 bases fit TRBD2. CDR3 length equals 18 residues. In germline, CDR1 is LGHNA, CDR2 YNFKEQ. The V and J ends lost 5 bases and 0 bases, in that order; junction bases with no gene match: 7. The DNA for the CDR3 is TGTGCCAGCAGCTGGGGACTAGCGGGGGCCCTGAGCACAGATACGCAGTATTTT. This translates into CASSWGLAGALSTDTQYF.

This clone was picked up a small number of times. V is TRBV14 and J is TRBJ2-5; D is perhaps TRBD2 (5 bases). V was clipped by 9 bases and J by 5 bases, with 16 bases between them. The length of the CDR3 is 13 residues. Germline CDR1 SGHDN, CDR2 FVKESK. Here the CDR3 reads CASSKRREETQYF. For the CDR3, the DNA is TGTGCCAGTTCCAAGCGGAGAGAGGAGACCCAGTACTTC. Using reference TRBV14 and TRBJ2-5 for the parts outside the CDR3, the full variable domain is EAGVTQFPSHSVIEKGQTVTLRCDPISGHDNLYWYRRVMGKEIKFLLHFVKESKQDESGMPNNRFLAERTGGTYSTLKVQPAELEDSGVYFCASSKRREETQYFGPGTRLLVL.

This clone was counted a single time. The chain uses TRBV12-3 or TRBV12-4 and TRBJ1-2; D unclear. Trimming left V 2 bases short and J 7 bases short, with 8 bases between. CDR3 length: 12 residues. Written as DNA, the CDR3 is TGTGCCAGCAGTTTAAGGGAGAGTGGCTACACCTTC. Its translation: CASSLRESGYTF.

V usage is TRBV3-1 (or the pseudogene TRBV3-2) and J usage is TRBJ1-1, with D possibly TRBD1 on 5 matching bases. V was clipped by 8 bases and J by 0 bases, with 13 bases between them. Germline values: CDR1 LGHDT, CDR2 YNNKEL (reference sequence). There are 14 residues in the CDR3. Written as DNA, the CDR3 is TGTGCCAGCGGGCTGGGGCAGCTGAACACTGAAGCTTTCTTT. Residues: CASGLGQLNTEAFF.

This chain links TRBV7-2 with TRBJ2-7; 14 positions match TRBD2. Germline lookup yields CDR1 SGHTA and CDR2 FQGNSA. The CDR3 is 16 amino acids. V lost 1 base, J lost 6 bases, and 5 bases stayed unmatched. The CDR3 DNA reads TGTGCCAGCAGCTTAGTGGGGACTAGCGGGAGTGGCGAGCAGTACTTC. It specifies CASSLVGTSGSGEQYF. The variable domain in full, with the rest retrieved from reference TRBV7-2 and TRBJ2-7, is GAGVSQSPSNKVTEKGKDVELRCDPISGHTALYWYRQSLGQGLEFLIYFQGNSAPDKSGLPSDRFSAERTGGSVSTLTIQRTQQEDSAVYLCASSLVGTSGSGEQYFGPGTRLTVT.

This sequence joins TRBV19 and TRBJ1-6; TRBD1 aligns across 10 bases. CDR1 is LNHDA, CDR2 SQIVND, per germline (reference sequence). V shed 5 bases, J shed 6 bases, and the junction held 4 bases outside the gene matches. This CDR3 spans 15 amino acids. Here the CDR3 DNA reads TGTGCCAGTAGTTCGGGACAGGGGATTAATTCACCCCTCCACTTT. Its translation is CASSSGQGINSPLHF.

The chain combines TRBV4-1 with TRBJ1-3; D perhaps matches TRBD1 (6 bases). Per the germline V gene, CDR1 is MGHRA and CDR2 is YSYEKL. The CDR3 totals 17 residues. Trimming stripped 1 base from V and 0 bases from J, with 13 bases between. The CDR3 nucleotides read TGCGCCAGCAGCCAAGCTCCCCAGGGGAGCTCTGGAAACACCATATATTTT. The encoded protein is CASSQAPQGSSGNTIYF.

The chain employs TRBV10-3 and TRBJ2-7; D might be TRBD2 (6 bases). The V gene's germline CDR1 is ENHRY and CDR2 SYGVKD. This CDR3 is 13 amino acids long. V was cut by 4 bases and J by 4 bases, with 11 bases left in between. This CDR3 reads CAISVREAYEQYF. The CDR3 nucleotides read TGTGCCATCAGTGTGAGGGAGGCATACGAGCAGTACTTC.

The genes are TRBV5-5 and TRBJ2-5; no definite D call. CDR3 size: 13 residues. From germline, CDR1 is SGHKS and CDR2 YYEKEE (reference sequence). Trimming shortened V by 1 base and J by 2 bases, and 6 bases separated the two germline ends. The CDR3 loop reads CASSLFSQETQYF. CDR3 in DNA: TGTGCCAGCAGCTTGTTTAGTCAAGAGACCCAGTACTTC.

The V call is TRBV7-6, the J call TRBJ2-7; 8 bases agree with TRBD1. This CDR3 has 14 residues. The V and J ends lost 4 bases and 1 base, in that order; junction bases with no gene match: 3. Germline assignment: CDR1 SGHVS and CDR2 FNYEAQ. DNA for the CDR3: TGTGCCAGCAGCTCGGGACAGGTTTCCTACGAGCAGTACTTC. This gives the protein CASSSGQVSYEQYF.

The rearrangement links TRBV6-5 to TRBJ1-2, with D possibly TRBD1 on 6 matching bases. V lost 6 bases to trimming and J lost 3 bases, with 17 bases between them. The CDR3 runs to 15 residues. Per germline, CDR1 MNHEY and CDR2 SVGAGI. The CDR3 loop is CASRRGGKVDYGYTF. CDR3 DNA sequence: TGTGCCAGCAGGCGAGGGGGTAAGGTTGACTATGGCTACACCTTC.

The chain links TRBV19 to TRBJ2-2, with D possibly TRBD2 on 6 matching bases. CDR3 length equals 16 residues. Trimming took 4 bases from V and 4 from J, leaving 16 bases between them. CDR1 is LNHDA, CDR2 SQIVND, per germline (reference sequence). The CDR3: CASSNWRDASTGELFF. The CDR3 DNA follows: TGTGCCAGTAGTAATTGGCGGGATGCTTCCACCGGGGAGCTGTTTTTT. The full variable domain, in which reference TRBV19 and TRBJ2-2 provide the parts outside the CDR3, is DGGITQSPKYLFRKEGQNVTLSCEQNLNHDAMYWYRQDPGQGLRLIYYSQIVNDFQKGDIAEGYSVSREKKESFPLTVTSAQKNPTAFYLCASSNWRDASTGELFFGEGSRLTVL.

The chain's CDR3 is CASSPGDTELLGYTF. In nucleotides, the CDR3 is TGCGCCAGCAGCCCAGGGGACACAGAACTACTTGGCTACACCTTC. The chain uses TRBV5-1 and TRBJ1-2; tentative D call: TRBD1 (6 bases). The V and J ends lost 4 bases and 7 bases respectively, with 20 bases between them. CDR3 size: 15 residues. Germline CDR1 and CDR2: SGHRS and YFSETQ.

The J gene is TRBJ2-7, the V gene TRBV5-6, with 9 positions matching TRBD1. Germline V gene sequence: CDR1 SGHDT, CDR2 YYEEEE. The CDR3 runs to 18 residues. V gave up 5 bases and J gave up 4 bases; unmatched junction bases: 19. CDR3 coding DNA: TGTGCCAGCAGTCTAGACCAGGGACAGGGATTATCGTGGTACGAGCAGTACTTC. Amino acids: CASSLDQGQGLSWYEQYF.

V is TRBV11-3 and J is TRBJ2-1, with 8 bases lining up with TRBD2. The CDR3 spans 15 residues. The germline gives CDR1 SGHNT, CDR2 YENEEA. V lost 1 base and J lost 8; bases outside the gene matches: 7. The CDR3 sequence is CASSLAGGPFYEQFF. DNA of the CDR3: TGTGCCAGCAGCTTAGCGGGGGGGCCATTCTATGAGCAGTTCTTC.

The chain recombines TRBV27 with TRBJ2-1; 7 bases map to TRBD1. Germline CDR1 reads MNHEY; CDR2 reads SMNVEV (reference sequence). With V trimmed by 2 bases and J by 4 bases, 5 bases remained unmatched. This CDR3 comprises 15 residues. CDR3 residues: CASSLMATGYNEQFF. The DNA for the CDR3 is TGTGCCAGCAGTTTAATGGCGACAGGGTACAATGAGCAGTTCTTC.

The CDR3 DNA reads TGCGCCAGCAGCCAAGTTACGAGTTTTGATACGCAGTATTTT. It translates to CASSQVTSFDTQYF. The genes are TRBV4-1 and TRBJ2-3; D is uncertain. Trimming left V 1 base short and J 6 bases short, with 11 bases between. Germline V gene lookup returns CDR1 MGHRA and CDR2 YSYEKL. This CDR3 contains 14 residues.

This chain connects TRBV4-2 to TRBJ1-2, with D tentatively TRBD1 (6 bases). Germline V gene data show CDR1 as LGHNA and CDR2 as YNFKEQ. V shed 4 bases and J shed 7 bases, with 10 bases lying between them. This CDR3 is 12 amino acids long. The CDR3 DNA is TGTGCCAGCAGCCCGGGGGGCAGTGGCTACACCTTC. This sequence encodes CASSPGGSGYTF.

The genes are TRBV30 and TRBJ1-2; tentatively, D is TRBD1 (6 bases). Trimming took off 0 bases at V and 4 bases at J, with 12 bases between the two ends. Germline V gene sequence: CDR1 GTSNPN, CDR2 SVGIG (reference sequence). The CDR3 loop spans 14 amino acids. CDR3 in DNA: TGTGCCTGGAGTGTAGGCACAGGGCTCTATGGCTACACCTTC. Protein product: CAWSVGTGLYGYTF.

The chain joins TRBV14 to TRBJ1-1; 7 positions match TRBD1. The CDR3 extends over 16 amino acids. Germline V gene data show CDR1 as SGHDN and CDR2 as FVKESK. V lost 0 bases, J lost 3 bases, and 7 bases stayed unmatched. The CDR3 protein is CASSQEEGAKYTEAFF. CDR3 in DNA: TGTGCCAGCAGCCAAGAGGAGGGGGCGAAGTACACTGAAGCTTTCTTT.